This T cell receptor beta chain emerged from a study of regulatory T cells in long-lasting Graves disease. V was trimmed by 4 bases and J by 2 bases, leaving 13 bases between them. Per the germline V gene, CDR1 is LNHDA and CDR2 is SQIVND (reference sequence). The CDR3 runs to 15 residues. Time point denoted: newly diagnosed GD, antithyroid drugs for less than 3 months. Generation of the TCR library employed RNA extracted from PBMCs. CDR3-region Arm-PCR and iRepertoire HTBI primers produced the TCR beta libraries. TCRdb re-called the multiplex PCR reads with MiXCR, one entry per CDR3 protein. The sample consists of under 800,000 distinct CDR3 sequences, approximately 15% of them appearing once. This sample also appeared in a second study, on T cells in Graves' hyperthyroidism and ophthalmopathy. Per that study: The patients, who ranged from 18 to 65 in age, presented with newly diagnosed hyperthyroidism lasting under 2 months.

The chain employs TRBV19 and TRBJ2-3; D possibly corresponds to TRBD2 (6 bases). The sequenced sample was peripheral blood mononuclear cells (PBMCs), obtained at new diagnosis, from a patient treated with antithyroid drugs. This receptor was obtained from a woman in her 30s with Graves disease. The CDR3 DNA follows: TGTGCCAGTAGTACCTACGCGGGATCCACAGATACGCAGTATTTT. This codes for CASSTYAGSTDTQYF.